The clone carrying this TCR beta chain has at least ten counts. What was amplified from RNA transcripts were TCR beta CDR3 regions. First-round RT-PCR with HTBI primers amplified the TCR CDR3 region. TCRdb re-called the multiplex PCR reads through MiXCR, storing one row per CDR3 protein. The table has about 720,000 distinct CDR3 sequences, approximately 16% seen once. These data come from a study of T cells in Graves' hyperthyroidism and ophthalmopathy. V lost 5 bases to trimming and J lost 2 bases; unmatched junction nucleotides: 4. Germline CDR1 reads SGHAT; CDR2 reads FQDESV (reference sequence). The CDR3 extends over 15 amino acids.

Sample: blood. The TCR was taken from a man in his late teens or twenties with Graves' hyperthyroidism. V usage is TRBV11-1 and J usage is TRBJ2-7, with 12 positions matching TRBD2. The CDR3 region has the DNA TGTGCCAGCAGCCATTGGACTAGCGGGACCTACGAGCAGTACTTC. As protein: CASSHWTSGTYEQYF.